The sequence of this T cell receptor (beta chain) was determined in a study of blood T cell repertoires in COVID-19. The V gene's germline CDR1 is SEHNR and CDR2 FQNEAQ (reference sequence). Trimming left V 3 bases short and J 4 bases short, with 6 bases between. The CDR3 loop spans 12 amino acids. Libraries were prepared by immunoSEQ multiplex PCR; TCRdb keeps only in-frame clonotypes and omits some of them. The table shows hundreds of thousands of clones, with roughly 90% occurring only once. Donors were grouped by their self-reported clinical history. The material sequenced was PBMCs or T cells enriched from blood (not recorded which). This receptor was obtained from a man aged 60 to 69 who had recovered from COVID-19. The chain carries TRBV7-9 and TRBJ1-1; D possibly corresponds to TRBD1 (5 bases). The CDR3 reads CASSLDTTEAFF. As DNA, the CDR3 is TGTGCCAGCAGCTTGGACACCACTGAAGCTTTCTTT.